This passage covers 3 T cell receptor beta chains from one sample sequenced in a study of T cells after yellow fever vaccination. TCRdb reprocessed the 5' RACE reads with MiXCR, giving one entry per CDR3 protein. The sample contains around 550,000 distinct CDR3 sequences, 19% of which appear only once. Material: PBMCs, obtained 15 days after the yellow fever booster vaccination. The receptors were gathered from a man aged 25 to 40 who received the YFV17D yellow fever vaccine.

The rearrangement joins TRBV5-1 to TRBJ2-7; D possibly corresponds to TRBD1 (5 bases). The CDR3 is made up of 13 amino acids. Between the trimmed V and J ends, which lost 0 bases and 3 bases, there was a span of 7 bases. The germline gives CDR1 SGHRS, CDR2 YFSETQ. The CDR3: CASSLGGVYEQYF. Written as DNA, the CDR3 is TGCGCCAGCAGCTTGGGGGGCGTCTACGAGCAGTACTTC.

The chain has TRBV15 and TRBJ2-5; D ambiguous. The CDR3 has 14 residues. Germline V gives CDR1 LNHNV, CDR2 YYDKDF (reference sequence). Trimming pared 1 base from V and 2 bases from J, leaving 8 bases between. CDR3 amino acids: CATSRAARQETQYF. The CDR3 region has the DNA TGTGCCACCAGCAGAGCGGCCAGACAAGAGACCCAGTACTTC. The whole variable domain, filled in from reference TRBV15 and TRBJ2-5, reads DAMVIQNPRYQVTQFGKPVTLSCSQTLNHNVMYWYQQKSSQAPKLLFHYYDKDFNNEADTPDNFQSRRPNTSFCFLDIRSPGLGDTAMYLCATSRAARQETQYFGPGTRLLVL.

The rearrangement links TRBV4-3 to TRBJ2-2; D not resolved. V lost 2 bases to trimming and J lost 6 bases, with 7 bases between them. Germline lookup yields CDR1 LGHNA and CDR2 YSLEER. There are 13 residues in the CDR3. CDR3 bases: TGCGCCAGCAGCCAACGGAGTTCCGGGGAGCTGTTTTTT. Its protein product is CASSQRSSGELFF.